This T cell receptor (beta chain) was recorded in a study of T cell responses to AZD1222 COVID-19 vaccine. Study at large: The analysis combined second doses at about 4 or about 12 weeks.

Data came from immunoSEQ multiplex PCR; TCRdb stores just in-frame clones and leaves some out. The sample yields about 54,000 clones, roughly 90% seen once. V lost 3 bases, J lost 1 base, and 9 bases lay in between. This CDR3 has 14 residues. Germline CDR1 reads KGHSH; CDR2 reads LQKENI. With regard to this clone: Its cognate antigen is unknown.

Overall study findings and caveats: Seropositive AZD1222 recipients at baseline numbered only five or six. Spike-spanning, vaccine-associated CD4 TCRs were dominant at 160-218 and 743-854. In a largely white British group with more females than males, clonal diversity was possibly underestimated.

Sequencing was performed on peripheral blood, taken on day 0 of AZD1222 vaccination. The sequence came from an adult in good health. The chain is built from TRBV18 and TRBJ1-2; D gene uncertain. The CDR3 loop reads CASSPIELNYGYTF. For the CDR3, the DNA is TGTGCCAGCTCACCCATCGAACTTAACTATGGCTACACCTTC.